This T cell receptor (beta chain) is from a study of radiotherapy plus CTLA-4 blockade in lung cancer. Notes on the study in general: Following radiotherapy plus ipilimumab, tumor-derived TCR clones expanded in the blood. It was early blood T cell clone dynamics, with interferon-beta, that reportedly best predicted response.

Those with chemo-refractory metastatic non-small-cell lung cancer were treated with focal radiation combined with CTLA-4 blockade using ipilimumab. A remark on this clone: Its antigen remains unknown. The sample holds other DNA sequences that translate to the same CDR3.

Unmatched junction bases numbered 5, after V lost 0 bases and J lost 0 bases. The CDR3 spans 19 residues. Germline loops: CDR1 LGHNA, CDR2 YSLEER. TCRdb keeps only in-frame clones here, not all; method: immunoSEQ multiplex PCR. The table has around 45,000 clones, roughly two thirds seen once; the top ten hold roughly 4%. Sample: peripheral blood, taken from a patient treated with radiotherapy plus ipilimumab. This chain links TRBV4-3 with TRBJ1-6; 10 nucleotides align to TRBD1. The receptor was isolated from a human donor with non-small cell lung cancer who had a complete response to radiotherapy plus ipilimumab. The CDR3 sequence is CASSQDQGQGYSYNSPLHF. The CDR3 nucleotides are TGCGCCAGCAGCCAAGATCAGGGACAGGGGTACTCCTATAATTCACCCCTCCACTTT.